The following is a T cell receptor (beta chain) sequence with its context. It has no known antigen specificity. Per-nucleotide qualities are absent, and no much larger clonotype sits a single base away. Other nucleotide sequences from this sample produce the same CDR3. The sample comes from a study of beta chain features in type 1 diabetes (dated by TCRdb to between 2017 and 2018). About the full investigation: Mean age, gender distribution, total cell number and subset yield were not different between patients and healthy donors. In the study, TCRB repertoires of sorted circulating CD4+ T cell subsets from recently diagnosed type 1 diabetes patients were compared with those of matched healthy donors. Regulatory and stem cell-like memory subsets were obtained from only 8 patients and roughly eight healthy donors, while naive and central memory subsets were obtained from all 30 or so donors. A total of some 110 million sorted cells were examined across all samples, and a strong correlation was observed between cell number per subset and RNA yield.

Overall results and qualifications from the work: A moderate but significant shortening of TCRB CDR3 length was observed in type 1 diabetes patients in all four CD4+ subsets. Because cDNA rather than genomic DNA was sequenced, highly expressing activated cells could have been over-represented, although no difference in activation and CD3 levels was found between groups. The naive, central memory and regulatory TCRB repertoires appeared to resemble one another more closely among patients than among healthy donors. HLA sub-analyses involved small numbers of individuals, so any influence of HLA type on TCRB rearrangement remained unresolved. Shorter templates might have been favored by PCR, but patient and control samples were amplified and corrected together, so both groups would have been affected equally by any skew. At VDJ recombination sites, patients with type 1 diabetes made fewer insertions and deleted more nucleotides, a pattern implying thymic rearrangement abnormalities.

The entire amount of isolated RNA was reverse transcribed using the High Capacity cDNA Reverse Transcription Kit, so the sequenced TCRB transcripts were expressed ones. Deep immunoSEQ sequencing was applied to naive, central memory and regulatory T cell samples, giving an average of about 3.8 million total reads per sample. Sorted cells were lysed in RLT buffer, and RNA was extracted using DNase-treated RNeasy Micro or Mini kits according to cell number. To prevent cross-contamination, each cell subset was processed individually, whereas patient and healthy donor samples were processed jointly. Using the immunoSEQ multiplex PCR, TCRB sequences were amplified from cDNA into 87-bp fragments spanning the CDR3 region. Sequencing of the amplicons was done on the Illumina HiSeq platform. The paper's data handling went like this. PCR bias was corrected computationally using synthetic template baselines, and reads within Hamming distance 2 were collapsed, with unmergeable singletons discarded. Reads were aligned to IMGT to assign V, D and J genes, CDR3 length, and insertions or deletions at six rearrangement sites. Clonotype counts were normalized to sorted cell number within each subset before computing true diversity and Gini coefficients with the tcR R package. The overlap coefficient, calculated on TCRB nucleotide sequences, was used to measure repertoire sharing. Out-of-frame TCRB sequences from naive cells were analyzed as a proxy for the pre-selection repertoire. The immuneACCESS repertoire file appears here via TCRdb, limited to in-frame rearrangements. These files lack a portion of the clones; in checked studies, under half of the deficit traces to unresolved V genes, and the cause of the others is not known. Clonal size and the V and J genes are those of that table, whereas D and trimming came from the DNA. This sample gives 970,000 or so clones in total; 15% to 20% of them show up just once. The ten largest clones add up to about 0.025% of the sample.

A single peripheral blood draw of around 120 mL on average was collected from each donor into heparinised tubes. A BD FACSAria II was used to sort naive, central memory, regulatory and stem cell-like memory CD4+ T cells with a panel that included CD45RO, CCR7, CD25, CD127, CD95 and CD27. All sorted populations exceeded 95% purity. PBMCs were isolated right away by Lymphoprep density gradient centrifugation and were stained directly, without culture. So that batch effects would be minimized, each experiment stained and sorted samples in pairs, pairing one healthy donor with one patient. The origin of this receptor is a woman aged 18 to 35 in good health. The sequenced sample consisted of naive CD4+ T cells from blood. The cell subset or site label for this specimen denotes: true naive CD4+ T cells.

The CDR3 reads CASSSGSSYNEQFF. The bases are TGTGCCAGCAGTTCAGGGAGCTCCTACAATGAGCAGTTCTTC. The chain uses TRBV28 and TRBJ2-1, with the D segment possibly TRBD1 or TRBD2, each aligning over 5 bases. V is shortened by 4 bases, J by 0 bases, and the region joining them spans 7 bases. Per the germline V gene, MDHEN is the CDR1 and SYDVKM is the CDR2. The CDR3 goes from the cysteine to the phenylalanine over 14 residues. Here the CDR3 DNA is all that survives: 42 bases in frame from base 1.